One T cell receptor beta chain is described in this entry. The target antigen is unknown. Reverse transcription of extracted RNA yielded cDNA, which provided the sequencing template. Produced via immunoSEQ multiplex PCR; TCRdb's table is partial and in-frame only. The sample lists 150,000 to 200,000 clones, 55% occurring once. The entry originates in a study of CD8+ T cells in alopecia areata. Whole-study results and caveats: Elevated clonality characterized lesional scalp relative to normal scalp, particularly in alopecia totalis/universalis. Patients shared TCRs less clearly than mice did, possibly owing to HLA.

Isolation of CD4+ and CD8+ T cells from PBMCs was achieved by sorting. This CDR3 region has 14 residues. Looked up from germline, CDR1 is SQVTM and CDR2 is ANQGSEA. V gave up 4 bases and J gave up 0 bases, with 10 bases separating them. This chain connects TRBV29-1 to TRBJ2-1, with D uncertain. This receptor was taken from a human donor in good health. The specimen sequenced was CD4+ T cells sorted from blood. The CDR3 bases are TGCAGCGTTGTCCCCGGACCCTCCTACAATGAGCAGTTCTTC. Protein: CSVVPGPSYNEQFF.